These 5 T cell receptor beta chains originate from one sample sequenced in a study of blood T cell repertoires in COVID-19. Assay used: immunoSEQ multiplex PCR; TCRdb lists only in-frame clones, some missing. Of approximately 450,000 clones listed, 70% to 90% are singletons. Sequences were obtained from PBMCs or T cells enriched from blood (not recorded which). The source of these receptors is a woman under 30 with acute COVID-19.

The CDR3 region is CAISPKDTGYGYTF. The CDR3 DNA reads TGTGCCATCAGTCCGAAAGACACGGGATATGGCTACACCTTC. The V gene is TRBV10-3, the J gene TRBJ1-2; no definite D call. Trimming pared 5 bases from V and 5 bases from J, leaving 15 bases between. The CDR3 length is 14 residues. Germline CDR1 ENHRY, CDR2 SYGVKD.

The rearrangement uses TRBV10-1 and TRBJ2-1, with D possibly TRBD1 on 5 matching bases. This CDR3 has 14 residues. Germline V CDR1 and CDR2: WNHNN, SYGVQD (reference sequence). The V and J ends lost 0 bases and 8 bases respectively, with 11 bases between them. The CDR3 spells CASSESGAQDEQFF. In DNA form, the CDR3 reads TGCGCCAGCAGTGAGTCTGGGGCACAGGATGAGCAGTTCTTC.

The chain uses TRBV3-1 (or the pseudogene TRBV3-2) and TRBJ2-7, with D maybe TRBD1 (6 bases). The CDR3 contains 14 residues. Germline V lookup: CDR1 LGHDT, CDR2 YNNKEL (reference sequence). With 1 base removed from V and 5 bases from J, the gap between germline ends came to 12 bases. CDR3 region: CASSQAVQGNEQYF. CDR3 sequence (DNA): TGTGCCAGCAGCCAAGCGGTACAGGGAAACGAGCAGTACTTC.

This clone was recorded only once. The chain joins TRBV5-5 to TRBJ2-5; weak D call: TRBD1 (6 bases). Trimming removed 4 bases at V and 2 bases at J, with 9 bases between. CDR3 length equals 13 residues. Looked up from germline, CDR1 is SGHKS and CDR2 is YYEKEE (reference sequence). The CDR3 spells CASSVDRQETQYF. CDR3 coding DNA: TGTGCCAGCAGCGTGGACAGACAAGAGACCCAGTACTTC.

V is TRBV7-2 and J is TRBJ2-7; the match to TRBD2 covers 9 bases. The CDR3 consists of 16 residues. The germline V gene encodes CDR1 SGHTA and CDR2 FQGNSA. J was trimmed by 4 bases and V by 1 base; bases with no gene match: 8. DNA of the CDR3: TGTGCCAGCAGCTTAGAGGGGTCTAGCGGGATGTACGAGCAGTACTTC. Amino acids: CASSLEGSSGMYEQYF.